This entry is about one T cell receptor (beta chain). The data originate from a study of blood T cell repertoires in COVID-19. At the level of the study: The study drew acute and convalescent COVID-19 samples from the United States, Italy and Spain. The cDNA or gDNA used as material had been derived from T cells, B-cell-depleted T cells, or PBMCs.

The CDR3 has 16 residues. V was shortened by 6 bases and J by 2 bases, with 17 bases between the two germline ends. CDR1 is MNHEY and CDR2 is SVGEGT in the germline V gene. Assay used: immunoSEQ multiplex PCR; TCRdb lists only in-frame clones, some missing. Of some 300,000 clones listed, approximately 90% are singletons. The V call is TRBV6-2 or TRBV6-3, the J call TRBJ2-1, with D tentatively TRBD2 (5 bases). This clonotype originated in a woman aged 55-69 years in a cohort exposed to, infected with or recovered from COVID-19 (not recorded which). The material sequenced was PBMCs or T cells enriched from blood (not recorded which). The CDR3 is CASSPRRRRTYNEQFF. The CDR3 nucleotides are TGTGCCAGCAGCCCTAGACGCCGGAGGACCTACAATGAGCAGTTCTTC.